This T cell receptor (beta chain) was obtained from a study of blood T cell repertoires in COVID-19 (dated by TCRdb to about 2020). Background on the whole study: Samples from collaborators originated in the United States, Italy and Spain and spanned both the acute and convalescent phases of COVID-19. The material from the prospective study consisted of cDNA or gDNA derived from T cells, B-cell-depleted T cells, or PBMCs. The dataset comprised deeply sampled blood TCRbeta repertoires from subjects exposed to, actively infected with, or recovered from COVID-19. A freely available public database, intended as a resource for researchers studying the immune response to SARS-CoV-2, is where the repertoires were released. Samples were obtained from the ongoing ImmuneRACE study (first 160 participants) and from some 1,300 subjects provided by 6 global collaborators. The sample metadata nearly always contained a de-identified subject ID, COVID-19 status, age in years and sex. HLA class I and class II types, where available, came from metadata supplied by the sample provider rather than from assay-based typing.

Whole blood was collected in K2EDTA tubes by collaborating institutions according to the institutions' own protocols. For TCRbeta analysis, collaborator samples were shipped as frozen whole blood, as isolated PBMCs, or as DNA extracted from either sample type. With regard to this clone: The antigen it recognizes is unknown. No base-level quality is on record; no much larger clone is a single base apart.

TCRbeta CDR3 regions were amplified from genomic DNA using the immunoSEQ Assay, a bias-controlled multiplex PCR. The published analysis was carried out like this. The number of nucleated cells in each sample was estimated by amplification of reference gene primers within the assay. To quantify the absolute abundance of each unique TCRbeta CDR3 rearrangement, sequence reads were collapsed and filtered. For each sample, productive Simpson clonality was calculated as the square root of Simpson's diversity index across productive rearrangements. TCRdb mirrors the immuneACCESS table, restricted to in-frame sequences. Some clones are absent from its copies; in checked studies, under half trace to an unresolved V gene, and the reason for the others is unknown. D and trimming were read from the DNA, whereas the V and J calls and clone size are those reported in that table. Across this sample there are about 150,000 clones, with around 80% seen only once. Almost 10% of the sample lies in the top ten.

On the study overall, not on this receptor specifically: Clinical and demographic metadata were provided uncurated, with the amount varying by source and participant.

This TCR derives from a woman aged 50 to 60 with acute or convalescent COVID-19. Sequenced sample: peripheral blood.

The nucleotide sequence reads as follows: TGTGCCACCAGTGATTTCAGACAATGGCAGACCCAGTACTTC. This yields the protein CATSDFRQWQTQYF. The rearranged chain carries TRBV24-1 and TRBJ2-5; there is no confident call for the D gene. The CDR3 measures 14 amino acids from cysteine to phenylalanine. This entry keeps only the CDR3 DNA: 42 bases, framed from base 1. V is clipped by 1 base and J by 6 bases, and the sequence between their germline boundaries is 11 bases long. Reading the germline V gene gives CDR1 KGHDR and CDR2 SFDVKD.